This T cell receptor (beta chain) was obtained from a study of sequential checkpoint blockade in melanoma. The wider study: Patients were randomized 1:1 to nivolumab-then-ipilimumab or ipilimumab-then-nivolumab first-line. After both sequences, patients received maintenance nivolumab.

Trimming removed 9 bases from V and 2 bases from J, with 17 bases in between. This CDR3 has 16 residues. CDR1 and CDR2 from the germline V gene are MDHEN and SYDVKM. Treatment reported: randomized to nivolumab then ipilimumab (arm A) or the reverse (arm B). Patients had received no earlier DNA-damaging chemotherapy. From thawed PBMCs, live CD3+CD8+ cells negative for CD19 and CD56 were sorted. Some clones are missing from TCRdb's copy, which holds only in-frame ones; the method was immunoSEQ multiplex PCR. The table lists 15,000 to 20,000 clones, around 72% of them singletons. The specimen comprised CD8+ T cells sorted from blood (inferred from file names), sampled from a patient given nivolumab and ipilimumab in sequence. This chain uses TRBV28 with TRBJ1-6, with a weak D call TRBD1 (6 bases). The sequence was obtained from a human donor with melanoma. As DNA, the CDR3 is TGTGCCAGTAGTCTCAGGGGAGATACCTATAATTCACCCCTCCACTTT. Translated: CASSLRGDTYNSPLHF.